The following is a T cell receptor beta chain sequence with its context. Its specific antigen is unknown. No much larger clone is present one base from it, and per-base qualities are unavailable. The cohort consisted of 600 or so healthy bone marrow donors. Cohort members were all nominally healthy when sampled, although unrecorded immune exposures were likely present. The donor tested CMV seronegative and was one of the 352 seronegative cohort members. Every donor gave a peripheral blood sample, and the peripheral blood mononuclear cells from that sample were used for TCR beta sequencing. The Qiagen DNeasy Blood Extraction Kit was used to extract genomic DNA from the blood cell samples. Library method: the immunoSEQ multiplex PCR assay. A mixture of 60 forward primers for TCR Vbeta segments and 13 reverse primers for TCR Jbeta segments was used in the multiplex PCR. A multiplex PCR assay on genomic DNA amplified the CDR3 region of rearranged TCR beta genes. On the Illumina HiSeq System, the amplified TCR beta libraries were sequenced as 87-base-pair reads. The published analysis was carried out like this. A later analysis tallied about 77 million unique TCR beta chains across the 666 repertoires, and roughly 11 million of those chains were shared by two or more donors. Raw reads were error-corrected and collapsed into unique sequences with a nearest-neighbor algorithm that merged closely related sequences to remove PCR and sequencing errors. V, D and J gene segments were assigned by aligning CDR3 sequences to IMGT reference sequences. Each retained sequence needed at least a six-nucleotide match to both a V gene segment and a J gene segment. A rearrangement counted as productive if the CDR3 had no stop codons and remained in frame with V and J, and every other rearrangement counted as non-productive. CDR3 was defined by IMGT convention, running from the second conserved V-encoded cysteine to the conserved J-encoded phenylalanine. The earlier analysis of about 530 of the donors excluded any sequence lacking an unambiguous match to a single V gene segment. An earlier analysis of several hundred of the donors called V segments functional above 56.7% productive rearrangements and segregating when the between-donor standard deviation exceeded 5%. A statistical classification framework was built for diagnosing cytomegalovirus status from the catalog of TCR beta chain sequences. A later analysis assigned V and J genes by comparing TCR nucleotide sequences with IMGT/GENE-DB human TR gene sequences. The TCRdist pipeline was used in a later analysis to assign CDR3 sequences and most-parsimonious VDJ recombination scenarios. In a later analysis, each TCR beta chain was defined by its CDR3 amino acid sequence together with its V-gene family, and reads without a unique V-gene family were excluded. To address suspected cross-contamination and a sequencing artifact, a later analysis removed a few hundred highly shared, low-generation-probability nucleotide sequences. A later analysis calculated a clonal expansion index for each public chain from normalized within-repertoire ranks of inferred template counts. In a later analysis, generation probabilities were computed with a VDJ recombination model fitted to out-of-frame rearrangements, and the resulting probabilities were checked against IGoR. In a later analysis, TCR-TCR, TCR-HLA and TCR-CMV co-occurrence was scored with hypergeometric tests, and a repertoire-size bias correction was applied to TCR pairs. A later analysis estimated false discovery rates by permuting HLA or CMV assignments 20 times. In a later analysis, co-occurring TCRs were grouped using DBSCAN, and TCRdist sequence similarity was added for clustering within HLA-allele-positive subsets. Repertoires with fewer than 30,000 or more than 120,000 public chains were left out of co-occurrence clustering, as were about five repertoires with anomalous nucleotide sharing. This is the immuneACCESS table as TCRdb keeps it, with only in-frame sequences that have V and J called. A part of the clones is gone; compared with another copy, unresolved V genes explain less than half, and the rest is unexplained. That table gives V, J and clone size, and the DNA gave D and trimming. The sample table lists about 96,000 clones, around 60% of them with a count of one. The ten largest clones represent approximately 3% of the sample.

The sample belongs to a study of cytomegalovirus exposure and HLA in healthy donors (dated by TCRdb to the late 2010s). Turning to the overall study: In an earlier analysis of approximately 640 of the donors, 250 to 350 Gb of sequence data and just under 120 million unique TCR beta sequences from about 180 million T cells were reported. About 280 gigabases of sequencing data and tens of millions of unique TCR sequences made up an early release that covered approximately 700 HLA-typed donors. Of the 300 to 450 genotyped donors, roughly 80% fell in the genetic ancestry cluster associated with self-reported Caucasian donors. The study was designed to test whether signatures of past pathogen exposure could be identified by cataloging public T cell receptors. The study used immunosequencing to profile the T cell repertoires of 600 to 850 subjects and linked those repertoires to cytomegalovirus serostatus. A separate validation cohort of 90 to 150 different subjects was used in addition to the 666-subject first cohort. To predict cytomegalovirus infection status, the study combined high-throughput TCR immunosequencing, statistical association of individual TCRs with disease status, and machine learning. To study patterns of TCR occurrence, a later analysis re-analyzed previously published TCR beta repertoires from hundreds of donors and added high-resolution HLA genotyping. Rather than using new phenotypic data, the later analysis identified candidate immune exposures from TCR beta sequences and from how often those sequences occurred across donors. In an earlier analysis of 587 of the donors, high-throughput TCR beta sequencing was used to judge whether each TCR beta V gene segment behaved as functional or pseudogenic. Donor age, sex, ethnicity and CMV serostatus were compiled together with the repertoire data. A later genetic analysis took genome-wide SNP genotypes for about 55% of the 666 donors and used that subset as a discovery cohort. Every repertoire in the discovery cohort had been generated on one and the same sequencing platform. HLA typing included class I and class II loci at four-digit resolution. The number of donors typed differed by locus, with about 629-640 for A, B, C, DRB1 and DQB1, roughly 550 for DQA1, 606 for DPA1, and 400 to 490 for DPB1. Because of strong linkage in the cohort, five DR-DQ haplotypes were treated as single units for association and clustering. Among about 370 genotyped donors of the cohort, an average of about 220,000 unique TCR beta nucleotide sequences was sequenced per donor, of which about 18% were non-productive.

What the work shows at the level of the full study, not this receptor alone: Broadly in line with IMGT annotations, most TCR beta V segments showed up in productive rearrangements about 87% or about 30% of the time in an earlier analysis of 587 of the donors. The classifier was reported to diagnose cytomegalovirus status with high specificity and sensitivity in both the original and validation cohorts. In a later analysis, most CMV-associated TCR beta chains were found to appear HLA-restricted, with HLA associations seemingly driven largely by CMV exposure. According to a later genetic analysis, donors in an Asian-associated ancestry cluster had fewer N-insertions in productive TCRs than the roughly 660-donor mean. The authors suggested that the approach could potentially be extended to other disease states and immunological phenotypes. Across donors, most TCR sequences were observed very rarely, whereas some public TCRs were present in many individuals. Sequencing depth was assumed to be roughly uniform across donors in the presence/absence analyses, though that assumption may not hold. Because the 87-base-pair reads could not distinguish some IMGT-functional V segments, including TRBV6-2 and TRBV6-3, those segments were excluded. A total of 150 to 200 TCR beta chains were listed by the study as associated with cytomegalovirus. In a later analysis, TCR association rates were found to vary across HLA loci, with the most associated TCRs seen for DRB1 alleles and the fewest for HLA-C alleles. At a false discovery rate of 0.05, a later analysis linked 15,000 to 20,000 TCR beta sequences to specific HLA alleles. In this cohort, only TCR beta chains were sequenced, and detectable features were limited by the absence of alpha or paired-chain data. A cluster of highly shared sequence variants was judged likely to represent a technical artifact of the sequencing pipeline. The only immune exposure information available for the cohort was CMV serostatus. Strong co-occurrence of HLA alleles, especially DR and DQ, made assigning TCR associations to individual alleles difficult. In a later analysis, several top co-occurrence clusters were reported to appear linked to parvovirus B19, influenza, CMV and Epstein-Barr virus. A few of the identified cytomegalovirus-associated TCR beta chains were confirmed in vitro to be specific for cytomegalovirus antigens. In a later analysis, HLA-associated TCR beta chains showed more clonal expansion and lower generation probabilities than non-associated chains that were equally common. Because counts were too low, around 18 rarely observed V segments, including chromosome 9 orphons, were left out of the earlier analysis of 587 of the donors. An association between a missense DCLRE1C variant and V-gene and J-gene trimming of TCR beta chains was found in a later genetic analysis and replicated in an independent cohort. Correlated functional status among segregating V segments might be attributable to linkage disequilibrium, but an unknown experimental factor could not be ruled out. HLA typing was unavailable for some donors at each locus, so association tests used only the typed subset. A further reported finding was that TCR beta sequences accurately predicted the HLA-A and HLA-B alleles for most subjects in the first cohort.

V is trimmed back by 6 bases and J by 4 bases, and the junction contains 9 bases that no gene match accounts for. The CDR3 sequence holds 14 residues, the cysteine and phenylalanine included. The CDR3 DNA has 42 bases and is translated from base 1. The germline V gene encodes CDR1 SNHLY and CDR2 FYNNEI. Sequenced: PBMCs. The V and J genes are TRBV2 and TRBJ2-7, and 7 junction bases match TRBD1. The receptor comes from a man in his 60s in good health and CMV-seronegative. CDR3 region: CASRESTGLYEQYF. The sequenced DNA is TGTGCCAGCAGGGAATCGACAGGGTTATACGAGCAGTACTTC.